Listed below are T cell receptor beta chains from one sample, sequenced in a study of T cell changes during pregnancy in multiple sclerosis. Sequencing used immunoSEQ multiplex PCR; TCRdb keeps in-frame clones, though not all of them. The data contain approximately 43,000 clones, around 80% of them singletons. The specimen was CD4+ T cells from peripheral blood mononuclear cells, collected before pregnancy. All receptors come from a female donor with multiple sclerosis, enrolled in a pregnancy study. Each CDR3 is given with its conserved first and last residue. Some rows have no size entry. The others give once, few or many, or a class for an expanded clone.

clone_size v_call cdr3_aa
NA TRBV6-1 CASSEHRGQTNSPLHF
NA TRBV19 CASSIETGVSGYTF
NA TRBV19 CASSIASGSTDTQYF
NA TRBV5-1 CASSLQPTGGEQYF
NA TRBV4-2 CASSPQRGAYEQYF
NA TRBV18 CASSVAEYNEQFF
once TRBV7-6 CASSWDRAREQYF
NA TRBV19 CASSIGQGGYGYTF
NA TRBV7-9 CASSRTGDSPLHF
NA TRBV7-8 CASSLVVVGAGVVDTQYF
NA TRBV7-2 CASYQTGTLNTEAFF
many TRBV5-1 CASRTGSTEKLFF
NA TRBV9 CASSVAPGYQPQHF
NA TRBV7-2 CASSLQGDAETQYF
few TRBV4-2 CASSQGRVNNSPLHF
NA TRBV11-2 CASSRRGGGNEKLFF
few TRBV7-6 CASSLGHLSYEQYF
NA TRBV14 CASSSLAGTDTQYF
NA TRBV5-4 CASSQELGNTEAFF
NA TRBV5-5 CASSTAGNSYEQYF
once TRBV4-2 CASSQALGGSYEQYF
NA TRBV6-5 CASIPQQGTYYGYTF
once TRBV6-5 CASSSPQGVYEYF
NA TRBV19 CASSIWREAQYF
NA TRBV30 CAWRGGSSYNSPLHF
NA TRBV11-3 CASSLAAGTGDRGELFF
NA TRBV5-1 CASSPGHQQNTEAFF
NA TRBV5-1 CASSLGDRVAGELFF
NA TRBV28 CASRTGSVGNTIYF
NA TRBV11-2 CASSPRQGAGTEAFF
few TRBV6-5 CASSYFSVNSPLHF
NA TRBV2 CASAARDEQFF
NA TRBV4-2 CASSQEGGNQPQHF
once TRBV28 CASSSLLTRGRTEAFF
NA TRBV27 CASSFSHRNYGYTF
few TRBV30 CAWKAGRGKTEAFF
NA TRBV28 CASSFGANYGYTF
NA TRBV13 CASSLGRLAVNTIYF
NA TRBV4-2 CASSQGGTSGGLKEQFF
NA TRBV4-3 CASSQDGPRGATGELFF
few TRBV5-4 CASSWGGGAGSNEQYF
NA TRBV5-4 CASSPRSGNTEAFF
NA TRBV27 CASSRGQGAHNYGYTF
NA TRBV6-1 CASSESTSGAGDEQFF
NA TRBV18 CASSPNPGGSSDTQYF
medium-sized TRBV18 CASSIAVQTYEQYF
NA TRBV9 CASSTRGLAGADTQYF
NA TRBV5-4 CASSPAGISYNEQFF
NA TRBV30 CAWSVRGVQPQHF
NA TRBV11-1 CASSLRRGGPYEQYF